A single TCR beta chain is shown here with its context. Germline values: CDR1 SGDLS, CDR2 YYNGEE. The length of the CDR3 is 17 residues. J was trimmed by 2 bases and V by 0 bases; bases with no gene match: 8. This record belongs to a study of control samples from healthy donors and cancer patients. Using immunoSEQ multiplex PCR, the repertoire was profiled, and TCRdb retains in-frame clones only, with some absent. Among 200,000 to 250,000 clones listed, 90% to 95% were seen once. The genes are TRBV9 and TRBJ2-3; TRBD2 matches 8 bases. The sample comprised blood. The receptor was isolated from a man aged 50 to 59 in good health. In DNA, the CDR3 is TGTGCCAGCAGCGTAGGGCGAACTAGCGGAAACACAGATACGCAGTATTTT. It codes for CASSVGRTSGNTDTQYF.